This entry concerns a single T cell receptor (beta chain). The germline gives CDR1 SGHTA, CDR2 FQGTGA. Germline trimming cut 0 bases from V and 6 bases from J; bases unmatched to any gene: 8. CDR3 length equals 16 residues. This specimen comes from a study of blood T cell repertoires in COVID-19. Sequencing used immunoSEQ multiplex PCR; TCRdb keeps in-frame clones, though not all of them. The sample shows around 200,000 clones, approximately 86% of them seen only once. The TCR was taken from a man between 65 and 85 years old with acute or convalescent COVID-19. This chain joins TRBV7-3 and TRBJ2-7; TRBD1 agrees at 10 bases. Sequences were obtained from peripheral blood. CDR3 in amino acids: CASSLTYGTGALEQYF. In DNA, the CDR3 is TGTGCCAGCAGCTTAACGTACGGGACAGGGGCTCTCGAGCAGTACTTC.